Below, 18 T cell receptor beta chains from the same sample are listed, as sequenced in a study of blood T cell repertoires in COVID-19. Measured with immunoSEQ multiplex PCR; TCRdb has only the in-frame clones, and not every one. The sample lists more than 200,000 clones; more than 80% were seen once. Sequenced: peripheral blood. The receptors here all came from a woman of 80 years or more with acute or convalescent COVID-19.

The chain recombines TRBV7-8 with TRBJ1-6; 7 bases fit TRBD1. This CDR3 has 15 residues. Germline V gene data show CDR1 as SGHVS and CDR2 as FQNEAQ. The V segment lost 5 bases and the J segment 7 bases; nucleotides outside the gene matches: 8. The CDR3 bases are TGTGCCAGCAGCGCGACGGGACAGAAGAATTCACCCCTCCACTTT. It is translated as CASSATGQKNSPLHF.

This clone showed up just a few times. This rearrangement joins TRBV11-2 to TRBJ2-2, with D possibly being TRBD1 (6 bases). This CDR3 comprises 14 residues. Trimming took 0 bases from V and 6 from J, leaving 8 bases between them. Germline V gives CDR1 SGHAT, CDR2 FQNNGV. Written as DNA, the CDR3 is TGTGCCAGCAGCTTAGACACAGGGTCCGGGGAGCTGTTTTTT. It encodes CASSLDTGSGELFF.

The chain has TRBV19 and TRBJ1-6, with 10 positions matching TRBD1. After removal of 4 bases from V and 7 bases from J, the junction contained 4 bases not matched to a gene. CDR3 length: 15 residues. Germline V gives CDR1 LNHDA, CDR2 SQIVND (reference sequence). The DNA for the CDR3 is TGTGCCAGTAGTAGGGGACAGGGGCTGAATTCACCCCTCCACTTT. The encoded protein is CASSRGQGLNSPLHF.

V and J are TRBV5-4 and TRBJ2-7; tentatively, D is TRBD2 (6 bases). CDR1 is SGHNT, CDR2 YYREEE, per germline (reference sequence). The CDR3 spans 15 residues. Between the trimmed V and J ends, which lost 2 bases and 3 bases, there was a span of 15 bases. CDR3 sequence (DNA): TGTGCCAGCAGCTTTGGGTTGGCGGGATTCTACGAGCAGTACTTC. It is translated as CASSFGLAGFYEQYF.

CDR3 in DNA: TGTGCCAGCAGTGGGGTAGCTCTACCTCGGGACACCGGGGAGCTGTTTTTT. Residues: CASSGVALPRDTGELFF. The chain joins TRBV6-1 to TRBJ2-2; the D is unclear. The CDR3 is 17 amino acids. The germline CDR1 and CDR2 sequences are MNHNS and SASEGT. V lost 4 bases, J lost 3 bases, and 18 bases lay in between.

In its sample, this clone was seen a few times. CDR3: CATSHPLTGPLGLAGESYEQYF. In DNA form, the CDR3 reads TGTGCCACCTCGCATCCCTTGACAGGTCCCCTTGGACTAGCGGGAGAGTCCTACGAGCAGTACTTC. J is TRBJ2-7 and V is TRBV9, with 13 bases aligning to TRBD2. After removal of 9 bases from V and 1 base from J, the junction contained 28 bases not matched to a gene. This CDR3 region has 22 residues. In germline, CDR1 is SGDLS, CDR2 YYNGEE. Combining the CDR3 with reference TRBV9 and TRBJ2-7 gives the whole variable domain DSGVTQTPKHLITATGQRVTLRCSPRSGDLSVYWYQQSLDQGLQFLIQYYNGEERAKGNILERFSAQQFPDLHSELNLSSLELGDSALYFCATSHPLTGPLGLAGESYEQYFGPGTRLTVT.

This chain's CDR3 is CASSQDRGEGLENLGSPLHF. The CDR3 nucleotides are TGTGCCAGCAGCCAAGATCGCGGGGAGGGTTTAGAGAACTTAGGTTCACCCCTCCACTTT. The chain carries TRBV3-1 (or the pseudogene TRBV3-2) and TRBJ1-6; D unclear. V was shortened by 0 bases and J by 9 bases, with 27 bases between the two germline ends. The V gene's germline CDR1 is LGHDT and CDR2 YNNKEL (reference sequence). The CDR3 loop spans 20 amino acids.

The chain couples TRBV11-2 to TRBJ2-3, with 8 bases lining up with TRBD1. Germline V gives CDR1 SGHAT, CDR2 FQNNGV. The CDR3 spans 15 residues. Trimming removed 3 bases from V and 6 bases from J; junction bases left unmatched: 8. CDR3 amino acids: CASSFRGLAGDTQYF. CDR3 nucleotides: TGTGCCAGCAGCTTCAGGGGGCTAGCCGGGGATACGCAGTATTTT.

The chain uses TRBV6-5 and TRBJ2-1, with 10 bases matching TRBD2. Germline V CDR1 and CDR2: MNHEY, SVGAGI. Trimming took 6 bases from V and 6 from J; bases not matched to a gene: 8. This CDR3 is built from 15 residues. The CDR3 is CASRYTLAGTNEQFF. The CDR3 region has the DNA TGTGCCAGCAGATACACACTAGCGGGGACCAATGAGCAGTTCTTC.

This chain uses TRBV24-1 with TRBJ2-1, with TRBD1 as a possible D gene (6 bases). The CDR3 is 15 amino acids. Deletions cut 4 bases from V and 6 bases from J, with 15 bases between. The germline V gene has CDR1 KGHDR and CDR2 SFDVKD. The CDR3, as DNA: TGTGCCACCAGTGACAGGGGTGTATTCTTCAATGAGCAGTTCTTC. Amino acid sequence: CATSDRGVFFNEQFF.

The genes are TRBV9 and TRBJ2-5; unclear D gene. V was pared by 4 bases and J by 1 base, with 14 bases between. The CDR3 is made up of 15 amino acids. Germline CDR1 is SGDLS and CDR2 is YYNGEE. CDR3 sequence reads: CASSLNPGFQETQYF. CDR3 nucleotide sequence: TGTGCCAGCAGCCTAAATCCTGGTTTCCAAGAGACCCAGTACTTC.

The chain has TRBV18 and TRBJ1-1, with 8 bases identical to TRBD1. There are 15 residues in the CDR3. J lost 7 bases, V lost 2 bases, and 9 bases had no gene match. The germline V gene encodes CDR1 KGHSH and CDR2 LQKENI. The chain's CDR3 is CASSPRAGGRFEAFF. The CDR3 bases are TGTGCCAGCTCACCAAGGGCAGGGGGCAGGTTTGAAGCTTTCTTT.

This chain connects TRBV3-1 (or the pseudogene TRBV3-2) to TRBJ2-5, with 8 bases identical to TRBD2. Per germline, CDR1 LGHDT and CDR2 YNNKEL (reference sequence). This CDR3 has 15 amino acids. The ends lost 3 bases at V and 2 bases at J; junction bases unmatched: 5. Here the CDR3 DNA reads TGTGCCAGCAGCCAGGCCGTAGCGGGACAAGAGACCCAGTACTTC. This translates into CASSQAVAGQETQYF.

In this sample, this clone turned up once. DNA for the CDR3: TGCGCCAGCAGCTTGAGCAGGTACTCCTACGAGCAGTACTTC. This gives the protein CASSLSRYSYEQYF. The gene calls are TRBV5-1 and TRBJ2-7; no firm D call. Trimming shortened V by 1 base and J by 0 bases, and 8 bases separated the two germline ends. This CDR3 spans 14 amino acids. CDR1 is SGHRS, CDR2 YFSETQ, per germline.

The V gene is TRBV24-1, the J gene TRBJ2-3, with 7 bases identical to TRBD2. The CDR3 spans 14 residues. Trimming cost V 5 bases and J 9 bases; bases outside gene matches: 10. The germline V gene encodes CDR1 KGHDR and CDR2 SFDVKD. Written as DNA, the CDR3 is TGTGCCACCAGTGTGACGGGGGGAATTGTGACGCAGTATTTT. Protein sequence: CATSVTGGIVTQYF.

In this sample, this clone turned up once. CDR3 bases: TGTGCCAGCAGCTCTATGACAGGGAGGACAGATACGCAGTATTTT. It yields the protein CASSSMTGRTDTQYF. V gene TRBV7-2 combines with J gene TRBJ2-3, with D maybe TRBD1 (7 bases). The CDR3 runs 15 residues. Per germline, CDR1 SGHTA and CDR2 FQGNSA. Trimming shortened V by 4 bases and J by 3 bases, and 14 bases separated the two germline ends.

This clone was observed a handful of times. This chain uses TRBV6-2 or TRBV6-3 with TRBJ1-6, with D unclear. Germline V gives CDR1 MNHEY, CDR2 SVGEGT. The CDR3 is made up of 12 amino acids. The ends were cut back, 6 bases at V and 7 bases at J, with 7 bases in the middle. CDR3 nucleotide sequence: TGTGCCAGCAGCTCACTCAATTCACCCCTCCACTTT. It codes for CASSSLNSPLHF.

This rearrangement joins TRBV18 to TRBJ2-7, with a possible D match to TRBD2 (7 bases). The germline V and J ends were trimmed by 10 bases and 4 bases, with 23 bases remaining between them. CDR1 is KGHSH and CDR2 is LQKENI in the germline V gene. The CDR3 is made up of 15 amino acids. CDR3 in DNA: TGTGCCACAACAACCAGGTCGGGGGGCGGATACGAGCAGTACTTC. This encodes CATTTRSGGGYEQYF.